The clone carrying this T cell receptor (beta chain) has more than one count but fewer than ten. What it recognizes is unknown. These data belong to a study of T-cell memory formation after mild COVID-19. General study results and limits: What remained unconfirmed was the SARS-CoV-2 specificity of second-wave clones peaking on day 37. Later expanders leaned CD4+, whereas day 15 to 85 contracting clones were balanced CD4/CD8.

Constant-segment-primed 5'RACE gave TCR alpha and TCR beta cDNA libraries with sample barcodes and UMIs. TCRdb recomputed calls from the 5' RACE reads with MiXCR, one row per CDR3 protein. The table includes roughly 130,000 distinct CDR3 sequences, about 6% detected once. Germline trimming cut 10 bases from V and 10 bases from J; bases unmatched to any gene: 13. Germline V gives CDR1 MNHEY, CDR2 SVGAGI. The CDR3 is 12 residues long. The clonotype was recovered from an adult woman who had mild COVID-19 (a few samples of this study predate the infection). Cell type and time point are not known. The chain combines TRBV6-5 with TRBJ2-7, with 7 bases lining up with TRBD2. The material sequenced was PBMCs or a T cell subset sorted from them (not recorded which). The CDR3 DNA sequence: TGTGCCACCAGGGAAACGGGAGGAAACCAGTACTTC. Amino acids: CATRETGGNQYF.